The entry below gives a single T cell receptor beta chain sequence along with its context. Its specificity is not known. The assay that was used to sequence DNA from cultured CD4+ T cells was the Oncomine TCR Beta short-read assay. TCRdb reprocessed the PCR reads via MiXCR and lists one record per CDR3 protein. The repertoire consists of more than 12,000 distinct CDR3 sequences, with 30% occurring once and the leading ten covering roughly 17%. These data belong to a study of vaccination and CD4 T cells after COVID-19. The sample's treatment: approximately nine-day PBMC culture with coronavirus spike peptide pools or control peptides (ViraFEST assay). This clonotype was sampled from a human donor with COVID-19. The specimen was cultured CD4+ T cells from blood.

In nucleotides, the CDR3 is TGTGCCAGCAGACCCGGGACTAGCGGGGGTCGGTTTAGTGGAGAGACCCAGTACTTC. This gives the protein CASRPGTSGGRFSGETQYF. The V and J genes are TRBV12-3 or TRBV12-4 and TRBJ2-5; 14 bases are a match to TRBD2. The trim removed 6 bases at V and 4 bases at J, leaving 16 bases unmatched. The CDR3 has 19 amino acids.